This TCR beta chain was identified during a study of blood T cell repertoires in COVID-19. Generated by immunoSEQ multiplex PCR, the TCRdb table keeps only in-frame clones and is missing some. The sample carries 130,000 to 150,000 clones, 70% to 90% recorded once. The V gene end was trimmed by 5 bases and the J gene end by 3 bases; junction bases not matched to a gene: 3. The germline V gene encodes CDR1 MDHEN and CDR2 SYDVKM. This CDR3 comprises 13 residues. The TCR originated in a man aged 70-80 years with acute or convalescent COVID-19. The chain couples TRBV28 to TRBJ1-1; 7 bases match TRBD1. Sequenced material: peripheral blood. In DNA, the CDR3 is TGTGCCAGCAGTACGACAGGGCACACTGAAGCTTTCTTT. Translating it yields CASSTTGHTEAFF.